This T cell receptor (beta chain) is from a study of response to subunit inactivated influenza vaccine. Using its own MiXCR run on the RT-PCR reads, TCRdb lists one record per CDR3 protein. The repertoire consists of about 540,000 distinct CDR3 sequences, with around a quarter occurring once and the leading ten covering around 2.8%. This CDR3 has 12 amino acids. V dropped 6 bases and J dropped 4 bases, with 6 bases sitting between them. The germline CDR1 and CDR2 sequences are MDHEN and SYDVKM. Study-wide findings and caveats: Few new T cells, the authors suggested, are recruited by each seasonal influenza vaccination.

This clonotype turned up a few times. Its antigen is unidentified. These data are also associated with another study on T cells expressing NK-cell markers. From that paper: TCR beta cDNA was generated via 5'RACE template switching incorporating UMIs. Eight donors were sequenced, of whom seven were HCMV-seropositive, while the remaining one was HCMV-seronegative. Among CD8+ T cells from six donors, dominant NKG2C+ clonotypes accounted for 1.0-7.0%. Researchers report these clonotypes also headed the CD3+CD56-NKG2C+ fraction in four donors.

The TCR comes from a man in his fifties or sixties who received an inactivated influenza vaccine. The sequenced sample was CD4+ T cells sorted from PBMCs, obtained about 13 days after vaccination. The genes are TRBV28 and TRBJ2-2; the D gene is possibly TRBD2 (5 bases). The CDR3 loop is CASRTTTGELFF. In nucleotides, the CDR3 is TGTGCCAGCAGGACTACCACCGGGGAGCTGTTTTTT.